The 10 T cell receptor beta chains reported below all come from one sample, sequenced in a study of blood T cell repertoires in COVID-19. Produced via immunoSEQ multiplex PCR; TCRdb's table is partial and in-frame only. The sample records hundreds of thousands of clones, around 85% being singletons. Sequenced sample: peripheral blood. Every receptor here comes from a human donor in a cohort sampled during active COVID-19.

The chain employs TRBV24-1 and TRBJ2-3; TRBD1 is a possible D gene (5 bases). V was trimmed by 4 bases and J by 2 bases, leaving 12 bases between them. The CDR3 sequence is 15 residues long. Per germline, CDR1 KGHDR and CDR2 SFDVKD. In DNA, the CDR3 is TGTGCCACCAGTGACACCCCAGGGTACACAGATACGCAGTATTTT. It is translated as CATSDTPGYTDTQYF.

The gene calls are TRBV19 and TRBJ1-1; D call uncertain. The V gene's germline CDR1 is LNHDA and CDR2 SQIVND (reference sequence). The CDR3 has 14 amino acids. Trimming shortened V by 4 bases and J by 5 bases, and 14 bases separated the two germline ends. CDR3: CASSRETAGTEAFF. DNA of the CDR3: TGTGCCAGTAGTAGAGAAACAGCTGGAACTGAAGCTTTCTTT.

The genes are TRBV30 and TRBJ2-7, with 8 bases that match TRBD1. The CDR3 covers 15 residues. V trimming: 3 bases; J trimming: 4 bases; junction bases outside the gene matches: 11. CDR1 GTSNPN and CDR2 SVGIG come from the germline V gene (reference sequence). This chain's CDR3 is CAWRAGQGGGYEQYF. CDR3 in DNA: TGTGCCTGGAGGGCTGGACAGGGAGGAGGGTACGAGCAGTACTTC.

This chain links TRBV24-1 with TRBJ1-1; 7 nucleotides align to TRBD1. CDR3 size: 14 residues. V dropped 5 bases and J dropped 7; count of bases not matched to a gene: 9. CDR1 is KGHDR and CDR2 is SFDVKD in the germline V gene. In nucleotides, the CDR3 is TGTGCCACCAGTGCCGTAGGACAGGAGAATGAAGCTTTCTTT. It encodes CATSAVGQENEAFF.

This clone was counted between two and nine times. The V gene is TRBV5-1, the J gene TRBJ1-1; no clear D. V shed 3 bases and J shed 4 bases, with 10 bases lying between them. Germline CDR1 reads SGHRS; CDR2 reads YFSETQ. The CDR3 runs to 13 residues. CDR3: CASSSTVGTEAFF. The CDR3 DNA sequence: TGCGCCAGCAGCTCTACAGTGGGCACTGAAGCTTTCTTT.

This clone was observed once. The rearrangement joins TRBV4-1 to TRBJ2-7; 10 nucleotides agree with TRBD2. This CDR3 region has 16 residues. The germline V gene encodes CDR1 MGHRA and CDR2 YSYEKL. Unmatched junction bases numbered 4, after V lost 0 bases and J lost 2 bases. The DNA of the CDR3 is TGCGCCAGCAGCCAAGAAGCTACTAGCGGGGCCTACGAGCAGTACTTC. This gives the protein CASSQEATSGAYEQYF.

For the CDR3, the DNA is TGTGCCAGCAGCTTAAGGCCCGGGCCCGGAGGGAATGAGCAGTTCTTC. Encoded protein: CASSLRPGPGGNEQFF. This chain connects TRBV7-3 to TRBJ2-1; tentative D call: TRBD2 (6 bases). Trimming pared 1 base from V and 7 bases from J, leaving 17 bases between. The CDR3 runs 16 residues. Germline assignment: CDR1 SGHTA and CDR2 FQGTGA.

The genes are TRBV6-5 and TRBJ2-3, with a weak D call TRBD2 (5 bases). Germline V gene sequence: CDR1 MNHEY, CDR2 SVGAGI. V was clipped by 2 bases and J by 7 bases, with 16 bases between them. This CDR3 contains 15 residues. The CDR3 loop is CASSYLGPTGNTQYF. CDR3 coding DNA: TGTGCCAGCAGTTACCTTGGACCCACGGGAAATACGCAGTATTTT.

The chain uses TRBV4-1 and TRBJ2-7; D gene uncertain. V was clipped by 0 bases and J by 0 bases, with 15 bases between them. CDR3 length: 17 amino acids. Germline V lookup: CDR1 MGHRA, CDR2 YSYEKL. The CDR3 bases are TGCGCCAGCAGCCAAGATCTTATGGCAGGTGCCTCCTACGAGCAGTACTTC. Translating it yields CASSQDLMAGASYEQYF.

This chain joins TRBV6-2 or TRBV6-3 and TRBJ2-7; TRBD1 might be the D (6 bases). Germline V gene sequence: CDR1 MNHEY, CDR2 SVGEGT. The CDR3 length is 19 residues. Trimming removed 6 bases from V and 1 base from J, with 28 bases in between. CDR3 coding DNA: TGTGCCAGCAGCCACCCGGACAGTATCCTCAAGTTCAGTTCCTACGAGCAGTACTTC. It specifies CASSHPDSILKFSSYEQYF.